These 24 T cell receptor beta chains were all obtained from the same sample, sequenced in a study of low-dose radiotherapy and immunotherapy resistance in tumors. Covering alpha and beta chains, TRAV- and TRBV-specific primers were used for the first-strand cDNA. Amplification, which lasted roughly 20 PCR cycles, used a constant-region primer and V-primer adapter to amplify TCRs. In TCRdb, the reads were re-called with MiXCR into one record per CDR3 protein. The sample lists more than 9,500 distinct CDR3 sequences, around four fifths occurring once. These receptors were obtained from a human donor with advanced metastatic prostate, ovarian, gallbladder or colorectal cancer (not recorded which). This table probably holds off-target reads from a library built for another chain.

V is TRBV5-4 and J is TRBJ2-2; the match to TRBD2 covers 9 bases. The V segment lost 0 bases and the J segment 2 bases; nucleotides outside the gene matches: 5. This CDR3 region has 17 residues. Per germline, CDR1 SGHNT and CDR2 YYREEE (reference sequence). CDR3 sequence: CASSLAMTSGNTGELFF. The CDR3 DNA reads as TGTGCCAGCAGCTTGGCCATGACTAGCGGAAACACCGGGGAGCTGTTTTTT.

V gene TRBV6-2 or TRBV6-3 combines with J gene TRBJ1-1, with D unresolved. This CDR3 has 11 amino acids. Looked up from germline, CDR1 is MNHEY and CDR2 is SVGEGT. Deletions cut 7 bases from V and 10 bases from J, with 13 bases between. Here the CDR3 DNA reads TGTGCCAGCACGACGAGCGGCGGAGCTTTCTTT. Protein sequence: CASTTSGGAFF.

The chain combines TRBV18 with TRBJ2-4; D gene uncertain. The CDR3 consists of 15 residues. In germline, CDR1 is KGHSH, CDR2 LQKENI. Trimming cost V 2 bases and J 0 bases, with 8 bases left between them. CDR3 sequence: CASSPEQLAKNIQYF. The CDR3 DNA reads TGTGCCAGCTCACCAGAGCAGCTAGCCAAAAACATTCAGTACTTC.

This chain connects TRBV9 to TRBJ1-1; 10 nucleotides agree with TRBD1. The V gene's germline CDR1 is SGDLS and CDR2 YYNGEE. The CDR3 runs 14 residues. Unmatched junction bases numbered 5, after V lost 5 bases and J lost 4 bases. The CDR3 protein is CASRAGTGATEAFF. The CDR3 nucleotides are TGTGCCAGCAGAGCCGGGACAGGGGCCACTGAAGCTTTCTTT.

The rearrangement joins TRBV3-1 to TRBJ2-7, with D tentatively TRBD1 or TRBD2 (5 bases each). The CDR3 is 16 amino acids. Trimming took 1 base from V and 2 from J, leaving 15 bases between them. CDR1 LGHDT and CDR2 YNNKEL come from the germline V gene (reference sequence). CDR3 amino acids: CASSQVQGIATYEQYF. CDR3 DNA: TGTGCCAGCAGCCAAGTGCAGGGAATAGCGACCTACGAGCAGTACTTC.

This chain connects TRBV29-1 to TRBJ1-2; D is uncertain. V was trimmed by 6 bases and J by 1 base, leaving 9 bases between them. The CDR3 is 12 residues long. CDR1 is SQVTM and CDR2 is ANQGSEA in the germline V gene. DNA of the CDR3: TGCAGCGTGCTCACAAGTAACTATGGCTACACCTTC. Translating gives CSVLTSNYGYTF. Full variable domain (rest looked up from reference TRBV29-1 and TRBJ1-2): SAVISQKPSRDICQRGTSLTIQCQVDSQVTMMFWYRQQPGQSLTLIATANQGSEATYESGFVIDKFPISRPNLTFSTLTVSNMSPEDSSIYLCSVLTSNYGYTFGSGTRLTVV.

The V gene is TRBV28, the J gene TRBJ1-2; 8 bases are shared with TRBD1. With V trimmed by 5 bases and J by 3 bases, 8 bases remained unmatched. CDR3 length: 15 residues. CDR1 and CDR2 from the germline V gene are MDHEN and SYDVKM. The CDR3 protein is CASSTTGGVDYGYTF. CDR3 DNA sequence: TGTGCCAGCAGTACTACAGGGGGGGTAGACTATGGCTACACCTTC.

The V and J genes are TRBV28 and TRBJ2-1; D not resolved. CDR1 is MDHEN and CDR2 is SYDVKM in the germline V gene. The CDR3 runs 14 residues. V dropped 8 bases and J dropped 0 bases, with 11 bases sitting between them. The CDR3 loop is CASLKLSSYNEQFF. As DNA, the CDR3 is TGTGCCAGCTTGAAGTTGAGCTCCTACAATGAGCAGTTCTTC.

This clonotype came up once. This chain connects TRBV28 to TRBJ2-7; perhaps TRBD1 as D (6 bases). Trimming shortened V by 4 bases and J by 5 bases, and 18 bases separated the two germline ends. The length of the CDR3 is 15 residues. Germline V CDR1 and CDR2: MDHEN, SYDVKM. CDR3 protein: CASSSTGKASDEQYF. The CDR3, as DNA: TGTGCCAGCAGTTCGACAGGTAAAGCTTCGGACGAGCAGTACTTC. Filled out from reference TRBV28 and TRBJ2-7, the complete variable domain reads DVKVTQSSRYLVKRTGEKVFLECVQDMDHENMFWYRQDPGLGLRLIYFSYDVKMKEKGDIPEGYSVSREKKERFSLILESASTNQTSMYLCASSSTGKASDEQYFGPGTRLTVT.

The V and J genes are TRBV20-1 and TRBJ2-3, with D unresolved. The germline CDR1 and CDR2 sequences are DFQATT and SNEGSKA (reference sequence). This CDR3 is built from 14 residues. V was clipped by 0 bases and J by 0 bases, with 7 bases between them. The CDR3 DNA reads as TGCAGTGCTAGAGAGGCAGGAAGCACAGATACGCAGTATTTT. Encoded protein: CSAREAGSTDTQYF.

This chain joins TRBV29-1 and TRBJ2-2, with 7 nucleotides matching TRBD1. This CDR3 comprises 14 residues. Germline loops: CDR1 SQVTM, CDR2 ANQGSEA. J gave up 6 bases and V 6 bases, and 10 bases lay outside the gene matches. The CDR3: CSVSRDRGSGELFF. As DNA, the CDR3 is TGCAGCGTCTCCCGGGACAGAGGTTCCGGGGAGCTGTTTTTT.

The rearrangement joins TRBV6-2 or TRBV6-3 to TRBJ2-2, with D hard to call. CDR1 and CDR2 from the germline V gene are MNHEY and SVGEGT. This CDR3 spans 15 amino acids. The ends were cut back, 6 bases at V and 3 bases at J, with 14 bases in the middle. The CDR3: CASRKEFIDTGELFF. The CDR3 coding sequence is TGTGCCAGCAGGAAAGAGTTTATCGACACCGGGGAGCTGTTTTTT.

This sequence joins TRBV28 and TRBJ1-2; 9 bases line up with TRBD1. This CDR3 region has 17 residues. V was clipped by 7 bases and J by 3 bases; unmatched bases: 15. The germline gives CDR1 MDHEN, CDR2 SYDVKM. The CDR3 sequence is CASIPHRGQFDDYGYTF. For the CDR3, the DNA is TGTGCCAGCATCCCCCACAGGGGGCAATTTGACGACTATGGCTACACCTTC.

This clonotype came up once. V is TRBV6-2 or TRBV6-3 and J is TRBJ1-1, with a tentative D call TRBD1 (5 bases). This CDR3 has 16 residues. Deletions cut 0 bases from V and 7 bases from J, with 18 bases between. Germline-derived CDR1 and CDR2 are MNHEY and SVGEGT. The CDR3 loop is CASSYSGVSTMSEAFF. The DNA for the CDR3 is TGTGCCAGCAGTTACTCGGGGGTATCTACAATGAGTGAAGCTTTCTTT.

The chain is built from TRBV6-2 or TRBV6-3 and TRBJ2-5; D ambiguous. V lost 7 bases and J lost 5, with 23 bases in between. CDR1 MNHEY and CDR2 SVGEGT come from the germline V gene. The CDR3 has 16 residues. The CDR3 loop reads CASKANPGKAVETQYF. DNA of the CDR3: TGTGCCAGCAAGGCAAACCCGGGCAAGGCGGTGGAGACCCAGTACTTC.

The chain is built from TRBV3-1 and TRBJ2-2; 14 bases line up with TRBD2. CDR1 LGHDT and CDR2 YNNKEL come from the germline V gene (reference sequence). The CDR3 has 15 amino acids. Germline trimming cut 4 bases from V and 6 bases from J; bases unmatched to any gene: 1. CDR3 coding DNA: TGTGCCAGCAGCCGGACTAGCGGGAGGTCCGGGGAGCTGTTTTTT. Translation gives CASSRTSGRSGELFF.

The count of this clonotype is one. The genes are TRBV11-2 and TRBJ2-1; D perhaps matches TRBD2 (5 bases). The CDR3 covers 15 residues. Germline V CDR1 and CDR2: SGHAT, FQNNGV. V was trimmed by 1 base and J by 5 bases, leaving 12 bases between them. DNA for the CDR3: TGTGCCAGCAGCTTAGTCCGCGGGTTGAACAATGAGCAGTTCTTC. Its translation: CASSLVRGLNNEQFF.

This clonotype came up a few times. The rearrangement joins TRBV12-3 or TRBV12-4 to TRBJ2-1, with 7 bases fitting TRBD1. J lost 2 bases, V lost 5 bases, and 9 bases had no gene match. The CDR3 totals 16 residues. The CDR3: CASSLQGGLTYNEQFF. In DNA, the CDR3 is TGTGCCAGCAGTCTGCAAGGGGGCTTAACCTACAATGAGCAGTTCTTC.

This chain connects TRBV29-1 to TRBJ2-3; D is ambiguous. Trimming pared 2 bases from V and 2 bases from J, leaving 11 bases between. There are 14 residues in the CDR3. Germline-derived CDR1 and CDR2 are SQVTM and ANQGSEA. CDR3 in DNA: TGCAGCGTTGAAAAGGGTATCAACACAGATACGCAGTATTTT. Translating gives CSVEKGINTDTQYF.

This rearrangement joins TRBV19 to TRBJ2-2; D gene uncertain. Germline CDR1 LNHDA, CDR2 SQIVND (reference sequence). The CDR3 loop spans 12 amino acids. The V gene lost 7 bases and the J gene lost 1 base, with 4 bases spanning the gap. The chain's CDR3 is CASIGNTGELFF. The DNA for the CDR3 is TGTGCCAGTATCGGGAACACCGGGGAGCTGTTTTTT.

The CDR3 nucleotides read TGTGCCAGCAGTTTACCAAGACAGGGGGTGAGCAATGAGCAGTTCTTC. This encodes CASSLPRQGVSNEQFF. The chain is built from TRBV28 and TRBJ2-1; 9 bases are shared with TRBD1. V shed 2 bases, J shed 6 bases, and the junction held 8 bases outside the gene matches. CDR1 MDHEN and CDR2 SYDVKM come from the germline V gene. CDR3 size: 16 residues.

The table lists this clonotype with a few counts. The chain carries TRBV2 and TRBJ2-1; 7 bases map to TRBD2. The CDR3 loop spans 15 amino acids. V was clipped by 3 bases and J by 0 bases; unmatched bases: 2. Germline V gives CDR1 SNHLY, CDR2 FYNNEI. Here the CDR3 reads CASSEAGVSYNEQFF. In DNA form, the CDR3 reads TGTGCCAGCAGTGAGGCGGGAGTCTCCTACAATGAGCAGTTCTTC.

The rearrangement links TRBV25-1 to TRBJ1-1; D is unresolved. Germline-derived CDR1 and CDR2 are MGHDK and SYGVNS. Trimming took 6 bases from V and 3 from J, leaving 2 bases between them. The CDR3 contains 10 residues. CDR3 amino acids: CASRDTEAFF. The CDR3 region has the DNA TGTGCCAGCAGGGACACTGAAGCTTTCTTT. The whole variable domain, remainder taken from reference TRBV25-1 and TRBJ1-1, is EADIYQTPRYLVIGTGKKITLECSQTMGHDKMYWYQQDPGMELHLIHYSYGVNSTEKGDLSSESTVSRIRTEHFPLTLESARPSHTSQYLCASRDTEAFFGQGTRLTVV.

The chain is built from TRBV6-2 or TRBV6-3 and TRBJ2-3; 10 bases are shared with TRBD2. V lost 7 bases and J lost 6; bases outside the gene matches: 10. CDR3 size: 15 residues. The germline V gene encodes CDR1 MNHEY and CDR2 SVGEGT. Here the CDR3 reads CASTARSGREDTQYF. The CDR3 nucleotides read TGTGCCAGCACGGCCCGAAGCGGGAGGGAGGATACGCAGTATTTT.